The 17 T cell receptor beta chains presented below share a single source sample, sequenced in a study of molecular identifiers for immune sequencing clone quantification. TCRdb re-analysed the PCR reads in MiXCR, keeping a single row per CDR3 protein. The data show about half a million distinct CDR3 sequences, with around 23% seen just once and 0.76% held by the top ten. The sequenced sample consisted of naive CD8+ T cells from blood, with Jurkat cell RNA spiked in. As for subset: FACS-sorted CD8+CD4-CCR7+CD45RA+ naive T cells. All receptors derive from a human donor in good health. Some libraries in this study had Jurkat cell RNA spiked in.

Regarding this clonotype: Germline is not matched at one junction end, which may reflect a read error. The chain combines TRBV19 with TRBJ1-1; D remains ambiguous. The CDR3 is 13 residues long. Germline V gives CDR1 LNHDA, CDR2 SQIVND (reference sequence). For the CDR3, the DNA is TGTGCCAGTAGTATTAATGTGAACACTGAAGCTTTATTT. It codes for CASSINVNTEALF. Based on the CDR3 plus reference TRBV19 and TRBJ1-1, the full variable domain is DGGITQSPKYLFRKEGQNVTLSCEQNLNHDAMYWYRQDPGQGLRLIYYSQIVNDFQKGDIAEGYSVSREKKESFPLTVTSAQKNPTAFYLCASSINVNTEALFGQGTRLTVV.

For this clonotype: One end of the junction fails to match germline, which may point to a read error. The rearrangement uses TRBV10-2 and TRBJ2-3; 11 bases line up with TRBD2. This CDR3 comprises 17 residues. Per germline, CDR1 WSHSY and CDR2 SAAADI. CDR3 amino acids: CAGSEPGLADSTDTQYF. The DNA for the CDR3 is TGCGCCGGCAGTGAGCCGGGACTAGCGGACAGCACAGATACGCAGTATTTT.

This clonotype occurred a few times. CDR3 loop: CASSWGRSNTEAFF. DNA for the CDR3: TGTGCCAGCAGTTGGGGACGGTCGAACACTGAAGCTTTCTTT. V is TRBV12-3 or TRBV12-4 and J is TRBJ1-1, with D possibly matching TRBD1 (5 bases). This CDR3 contains 14 residues. V was shortened by 4 bases and J by 1 base, with 10 bases between the two germline ends.

This clonotype was counted a few times. The V gene is TRBV19, the J gene TRBJ2-3; 8 nucleotides align to TRBD1. The length of the CDR3 is 15 residues. V was pared by 7 bases and J by 2 bases, with 8 bases of the junction left unmatched. In germline, CDR1 is LNHDA, CDR2 SQIVND (reference sequence). CDR3 DNA: TGTGCCAGTAAGTTCGGACAGGGAACCACAGATACGCAGTATTTT. It codes for CASKFGQGTTDTQYF.

This clonotype was observed at least ten times. This rearrangement joins TRBV18 to TRBJ2-4, with no clear D. The CDR3 runs to 15 residues. Trimming left V 0 bases short and J 2 bases short, with 8 bases between. Germline V lookup: CDR1 KGHSH, CDR2 LQKENI. CDR3 region: CASSPPSGTKNIQYF. Written as DNA, the CDR3 is TGTGCCAGCTCACCACCGTCAGGAACCAAAAACATTCAGTACTTC.

J is TRBJ1-3 and V is TRBV4-3, with D tentatively TRBD1 (5 bases). The CDR3 sequence is 18 residues long. V lost 2 bases and J lost 0, with 17 bases in between. Germline-derived CDR1 and CDR2 are LGHNA and YSLEER. The CDR3 spells CASSQSRSGIRSGNTIYF. DNA for the CDR3: TGCGCCAGCAGCCAATCCCGGTCAGGGATCCGCTCTGGAAACACCATATATTTT.

This clonotype was found many times. The chain couples TRBV7-9 to TRBJ2-2; no reliable D call. This CDR3 comprises 15 residues. V was cut by 6 bases and J by 6 bases, with 17 bases left in between. Germline V gives CDR1 SEHNR, CDR2 FQNEAQ (reference sequence). The CDR3 nucleotides read TGTGCCAGCAGTTCACCCTCGATCAATGCCGGGGAGCTGTTTTTT. It translates to CASSSPSINAGELFF.

This clonotype was observed a few times. The V and J genes are TRBV27 and TRBJ2-5, with a weak D call TRBD2 (5 bases). CDR3 length equals 15 residues. V was shortened by 3 bases and J by 2 bases, with 13 bases between the two germline ends. Per germline, CDR1 MNHEY and CDR2 SMNVEV (reference sequence). The CDR3 is CASSFLGRVQETQYF. DNA of the CDR3: TGTGCCAGCAGTTTCTTGGGGAGAGTTCAAGAGACCCAGTACTTC.

This clonotype was observed many times. The chain carries TRBV6-1 and TRBJ1-1; 10 bases align to TRBD1. After removal of 5 bases from V and 4 bases from J, the junction contained 7 bases not matched to a gene. The germline gives CDR1 MNHNS, CDR2 SASEGT. The CDR3 has 15 residues. In DNA, the CDR3 is TGTGCCAGCAGTAAAGAACGGACAGGGGGCACTGAAGCTTTCTTT. The encoded protein is CASSKERTGGTEAFF.

As to this clonotype: A much bigger clone sits one base away, suggesting this may be a read error. V gene TRBV2 combines with J gene TRBJ2-3; 8 bases fit TRBD2. There are 18 residues in the CDR3. Germline V gives CDR1 SNHLY, CDR2 FYNNEI. The CDR3 region is CASSEAPSAGGYTDMQYF. CDR3 coding DNA: TGTGCCAGCAGTGAAGCCCCCAGTGCGGGGGGATACACAGATATGCAGTATTTT.

The V and J genes are TRBV20-1 and TRBJ2-7, with 13 bases identical to TRBD2. The CDR3 extends over 18 amino acids. J gave up 5 bases and V 2 bases, and 15 bases lay outside the gene matches. CDR1 and CDR2 from the germline V gene are DFQATT and SNEGSKA (reference sequence). CDR3 protein: CSARPILAGGPFTHEQYF. CDR3 bases: TGCAGTGCTAGACCCATACTAGCGGGAGGGCCCTTTACCCACGAGCAGTACTTC.

This clonotype showed up just a few times. This rearrangement joins TRBV19 to TRBJ2-7; 8 bases fit TRBD1. This CDR3 region has 13 residues. Unmatched junction bases numbered 2, after V lost 5 bases and J lost 2 bases. Germline CDR1 and CDR2: LNHDA and SQIVND (reference sequence). For the CDR3, the DNA is TGTGCCAGTAGTTACAGGGGGACCTACGAGCAGTACTTC. It specifies CASSYRGTYEQYF.

This clonotype has just a few counts. J is TRBJ2-2 and V is TRBV18; D remains ambiguous. Germline V gives CDR1 KGHSH, CDR2 LQKENI. The length of the CDR3 is 15 residues. V lost 5 bases and J lost 3, with 13 bases in between. The CDR3: CASSGGGRDTGELFF. In DNA form, the CDR3 reads TGTGCCAGCTCAGGCGGCGGAAGGGACACCGGGGAGCTGTTTTTT.

This clonotype was observed a few times. The chain joins TRBV9 to TRBJ2-7; TRBD2 matches 8 bases. Germline assignment: CDR1 SGDLS and CDR2 YYNGEE. The J segment lost 4 bases and the V segment lost 0 bases, leaving 6 bases of the junction unmatched. CDR3 length: 15 residues. The CDR3 DNA reads as TGTGCCAGCAGCGTAGAGGGCGGGGGGCTGTACGAGCAGTACTTC. This gives the protein CASSVEGGGLYEQYF.

This clonotype was detected ten times or more. The chain uses TRBV20-1 and TRBJ2-6, with a weak D call TRBD1 (6 bases). The CDR3 covers 14 residues. Trimming removed 3 bases from V and 2 bases from J, with 8 bases in between. The germline gives CDR1 DFQATT, CDR2 SNEGSKA (reference sequence). Here the CDR3 DNA reads TGCAGTGCTAGCTCAGGGGCTGGGGCCAACGTCCTGACTTTC. Its protein is CSASSGAGANVLTF.

This clonotype has a handful of counts. The chain combines TRBV2 with TRBJ2-1, with TRBD2 matching 10 bases. There are 15 residues in the CDR3. CDR1 is SNHLY and CDR2 is FYNNEI in the germline V gene. The junction had 5 bases not matched to a gene; V was cut back by 3 bases and J by 6 bases. CDR3 sequence (DNA): TGTGCCAGCAGTGATGAAGCGGGGGGGCTCAATGAGCAGTTCTTC. Its protein product is CASSDEAGGLNEQFF.

This clonotype was picked up many times. This chain joins TRBV28 and TRBJ2-1, with D tentatively TRBD2 (5 bases). Trimming stripped 3 bases from V and 0 bases from J, with 6 bases between. The CDR3 has 14 residues. Germline CDR1 is MDHEN and CDR2 is SYDVKM. DNA of the CDR3: TGTGCCAGCAGTTTCCGGGGCTCCTACAATGAGCAGTTCTTC. Protein: CASSFRGSYNEQFF. The entire variable domain, with the rest obtained from reference TRBV28 and TRBJ2-1, is as follows: DVKVTQSSRYLVKRTGEKVFLECVQDMDHENMFWYRQDPGLGLRLIYFSYDVKMKEKGDIPEGYSVSREKKERFSLILESASTNQTSMYLCASSFRGSYNEQFFGPGTRLTVL.